Shown below are 5 T cell receptor beta chains from a single sample sequenced in a study of human T cells and chemical hapten exposure. TCRdb fed the RACE reads into MiXCR, producing one record per CDR3 protein. Among under 450,000 distinct CDR3 sequences listed, around 5% were seen once. Described time point: patch test 1, 2 weeks after DPC sensitization. As for treatment: therapeutic diphenylcyclopropenone sensitization with weekly scalp DPC. The input for sequencing was whole blood, taken in connection with sensitization to the hapten diphenylcyclopropenone (DPC). The receptors here all came from a woman aged 45-65 years with alopecia areata. Some clones in this sample may be carry-over from other donors' samples.

The chain uses TRBV6-2 or TRBV6-3 and TRBJ1-2; TRBD1 matches at 8 bases. With 6 bases clipped from V and 4 bases from J, the junction kept 7 bases outside the gene matches. The CDR3 contains 14 residues. Germline values: CDR1 MNHEY, CDR2 SVGEGT. This chain's CDR3 is CASSRDRISYGYTF. The CDR3 nucleotides are TGTGCCAGCAGCCGGGACAGGATCAGCTATGGCTACACCTTC.

The table lists this clonotype with a few counts. V is TRBV7-2 and J is TRBJ2-5, with D unclear. The ends were cut back, 2 bases at V and 1 base at J, with 8 bases in the middle. Per the germline V gene, CDR1 is SGHTA and CDR2 is FQGNSA. The CDR3 spans 14 residues. The CDR3 DNA reads TGTGCCAGCAGCTTACAGGAATTCCAAGAGACCCAGTACTTC. It encodes CASSLQEFQETQYF.

This clonotype showed up just a few times. The rearrangement uses TRBV18 and TRBJ2-1; TRBD2 is a possible D gene (6 bases). Germline loops: CDR1 KGHSH, CDR2 LQKENI. V lost 1 base and J 3 bases, leaving 16 bases between the germline ends. The CDR3 totals 17 residues. Here the CDR3 reads CASSPRTSGVIYNEQFF. The DNA of the CDR3 is TGTGCCAGCTCACCACGAACCTCGGGGGTGATCTACAATGAGCAGTTCTTC.

In its sample, this clonotype was seen many times. The V gene is TRBV13, the J gene TRBJ2-3, with unresolved D. Trimming took 7 bases from V and 0 from J, leaving 11 bases between them. This CDR3 has 14 amino acids. Germline CDR1 PRHDT, CDR2 FYEKMQ (reference sequence). The CDR3 reads CASTSGWSTDTQYF. CDR3 coding DNA: TGTGCCAGCACTTCAGGATGGAGCACAGATACGCAGTATTTT.

This clonotype has ten or more counts. J is TRBJ2-3 and V is TRBV28; D is ambiguous. CDR1 MDHEN and CDR2 SYDVKM come from the germline V gene. Between the trimmed V and J ends, which lost 4 bases and 4 bases, there was a span of 12 bases. This CDR3 spans 14 amino acids. The CDR3 spells CASSSPRTADTQYF. DNA of the CDR3: TGTGCCAGCAGTTCCCCTCGCACTGCAGATACGCAGTATTTT.